Detailed here is one T cell receptor (beta chain). This specimen belongs to a study of blood T cell repertoires in COVID-19. Sequencing was performed with immunoSEQ multiplex PCR; in TCRdb, only in-frame clones are kept and a portion is missing. The table shows 280,000 or so clones, with 85% occurring only once. This CDR3 region has 14 residues. V was clipped by 5 bases and J by 6 bases, with 17 bases between them. Germline V gene data show CDR1 as SGHRS and CDR2 as YFSETQ. This sequence joins TRBV5-1 and TRBJ1-2; a possible D gene is TRBD1 (6 bases). The receptor's source is a human donor in a cohort sampled during active COVID-19. The sample consisted of peripheral blood. This CDR3 is CASRFRGDIDGYTF. The DNA for the CDR3 is TGCGCCAGCAGATTCAGGGGAGATATCGATGGCTACACCTTC.